This TCR beta chain was profiled in a study of blood T cell repertoires in COVID-19. V dropped 1 base and J dropped 1 base, with 12 bases sitting between them. This CDR3 spans 16 amino acids. CDR1 and CDR2 (germline): MGHRA, YSYEKL. Clones were read by immunoSEQ multiplex PCR, and TCRdb kept only the in-frame ones, dropping some. The repertoire has roughly 110,000 clones, more than 75% of them found once; the top ten carry less than 9.5%. The chain combines TRBV4-1 with TRBJ2-3; D possibly corresponds to TRBD2 (5 bases). The sequencing input was peripheral blood. This receptor was identified in a woman between 35 and 50 years old with acute or convalescent COVID-19. The CDR3 DNA follows: TGCGCCAGCAGCCAAGTATTCGGGGTTCGCACAGATACGCAGTATTTT. Residues: CASSQVFGVRTDTQYF.